This T cell receptor (beta chain) comes out of a study of T cells in Graves' hyperthyroidism and ophthalmopathy. Ophthalmopathy patients showed a Clinical Activity Score of at least 3, NOSPECS grade of at least 4 and duration under 3 months. Patients having uncontrolled infection, another autoimmune disease, pregnancy or lactation were not included. The PBMCs were sourced from fresh peripheral blood (approximately 9.6 ml). TCR beta CDR3 sequences were amplified from RNA transcripts. Primed by the HTBI set, a first-round RT-PCR was run on the TCR CDR3. TCRdb passed the multiplex PCR reads through MiXCR, listing each CDR3 protein once. The sample includes about 300,000 distinct CDR3 sequences, approximately 18% of them seen just once. This clonotype was seen many times. The sequence was obtained from a man in his fifties with Graves' ophthalmopathy. The sample taken for sequencing was blood.

DNA for the CDR3: TGTGCCTGGAGTGACCAGGGTCAGCCCCAGCATTTT. Amino acids: CAWSDQGQPQHF. The rearrangement uses TRBV30 and TRBJ1-5, with D possibly TRBD1 on 5 matching bases. CDR3 length: 12 residues. The germline gives CDR1 GTSNPN, CDR2 SVGIG (reference sequence). Trimming left V 1 base short and J 6 bases short, with 7 bases between.